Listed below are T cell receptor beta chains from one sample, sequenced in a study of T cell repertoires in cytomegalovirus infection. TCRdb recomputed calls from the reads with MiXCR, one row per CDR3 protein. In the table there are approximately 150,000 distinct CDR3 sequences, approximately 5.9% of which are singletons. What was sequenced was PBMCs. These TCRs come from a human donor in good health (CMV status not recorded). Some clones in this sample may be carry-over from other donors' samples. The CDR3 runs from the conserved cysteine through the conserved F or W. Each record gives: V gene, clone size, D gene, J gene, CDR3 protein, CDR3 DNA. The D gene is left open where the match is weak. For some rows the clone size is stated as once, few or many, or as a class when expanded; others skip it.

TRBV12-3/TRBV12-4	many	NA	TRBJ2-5	CASSLRVQETQYF	TGTGCCAGCAGTTTACGGGTTCAGGAGACCCAGTACTTC
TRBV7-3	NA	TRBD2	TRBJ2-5	CASSSGLAGTQYF	TGTGCCAGCAGCTCTGGACTAGCGGGGACCCAGTACTTC
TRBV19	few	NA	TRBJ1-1	CASRAGTSKIEAFF	TGTGCCAGTAGAGCAGGGACAAGTAAGATTGAAGCTTTCTTT
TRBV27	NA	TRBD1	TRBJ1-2	CASSSWGQDGYGYTF	TGTGCCAGCAGTTCCTGGGGACAGGATGGCTATGGCTACACCTTC
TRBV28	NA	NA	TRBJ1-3	CATGITDSGNTIYF	TGTGCCACAGGGATAACTGACTCTGGAAACACCATATATTTT
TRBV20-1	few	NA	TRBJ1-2	CSASIQPGYGYTF	TGCAGTGCTTCCATCCAACCCGGCTATGGCTACACCTTC
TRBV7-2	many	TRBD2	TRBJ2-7	CASRQSGGAAEQYF	TGTGCCAGCAGACAAAGCGGGGGGGCCGCCGAGCAGTACTTC
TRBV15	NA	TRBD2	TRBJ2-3	CATEHSGGLPDTQYF	TGTGCCACCGAACACTCCGGGGGGTTGCCAGATACGCAGTATTTT
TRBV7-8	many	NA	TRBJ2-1	CASSLVTASYNEQFF	TGTGCCAGCAGCTTAGTAACCGCGTCCTACAATGAGCAGTTCTTC
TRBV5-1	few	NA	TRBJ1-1	CASSLPVGTEAFF	TGCGCCAGCAGCTTGCCGGTGGGCACTGAAGCTTTCTTT
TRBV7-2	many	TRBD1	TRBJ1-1	CASSLDRGNTEAFF	TGTGCCAGCAGCTTGGACAGGGGGAACACTGAAGCTTTCTTT
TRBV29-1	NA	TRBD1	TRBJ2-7	CSAAGTGFDYEQYF	TGCAGCGCTGCCGGGACAGGCTTCGACTACGAGCAGTACTTC
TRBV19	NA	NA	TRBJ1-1	CASSTSSVRGGTEAFF	TGTGCCAGTAGTACCTCCTCAGTGAGGGGCGGCACTGAAGCTTTCTTT
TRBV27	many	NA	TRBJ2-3	CASSLERAADTQYF	TGTGCCAGCAGTTTAGAGAGGGCAGCAGATACGCAGTATTTT
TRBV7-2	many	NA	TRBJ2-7	CASSPFRGAYEQYF	TGTGCCAGCTCCCCCTTTCGAGGGGCGTACGAGCAGTACTTC
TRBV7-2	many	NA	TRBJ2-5	CASSLPKETQYF	TGTGCCAGCAGCCTACCCAAAGAGACCCAGTACTTC